The rows below give T cell receptor beta chains drawn from one sample of a study of blood T cells in healthy people across ages. TCRdb itself ran the 5' RACE reads through MiXCR, one entry per CDR3 protein. The sample shows 450,000 to 600,000 distinct CDR3 sequences, about 25% of them seen only once. These data were also filed under a second study, of T cells of mothers and their children.

The sequenced material came from blood. The source is a boy between 2 and 10 years old in good health. Each CDR3 is given with its conserved first and last residue. The D gene is left open where the match is weak. A clone size is listed for some rows: how often the clone was seen (once, few, many), or a class if it is expanded.

clone size: .
V gene: TRBV7-9
D gene: .
J gene: TRBJ2-1
CDR3 protein: CASSPQGQTYNEQFF
CDR3 DNA: TGTGCCAGCAGCCCCCAGGGACAAACCTACAATGAGCAGTTCTTC

clone size: .
V gene: TRBV29-1
D gene: .
J gene: TRBJ2-1
CDR3 protein: CSAEGGPSYNEQFF
CDR3 DNA: TGCAGCGCTGAAGGGGGGCCCTCCTACAATGAGCAGTTCTTC

clone size: .
V gene: TRBV28
D gene: .
J gene: TRBJ1-3
CDR3 protein: CASRSPSSGNTIYF
CDR3 DNA: TGTGCCAGCAGGTCGCCAAGCTCTGGAAACACCATATATTTT

clone size: few
V gene: TRBV7-2
D gene: .
J gene: TRBJ2-3
CDR3 protein: CASSLAAIAHTDTQYF
CDR3 DNA: TGTGCCAGCAGCTTAGCGGCAATTGCCCACACAGATACGCAGTATTTT

clone size: .
V gene: TRBV6-2/TRBV6-3
D gene: .
J gene: TRBJ2-3
CDR3 protein: CASSPAGPFGDTQYF
CDR3 DNA: TGTGCCAGCAGCCCTGCGGGTCCTTTCGGGGATACGCAGTATTTT

clone size: few
V gene: TRBV5-6
D gene: .
J gene: TRBJ2-1
CDR3 protein: CASSLLAANNEQFF
CDR3 DNA: TGTGCCAGCAGCTTATTGGCAGCTAACAATGAGCAGTTCTTC

clone size: few
V gene: TRBV10-3
D gene: TRBD2
J gene: TRBJ2-5
CDR3 protein: CAISEGGRGPGAQYF
CDR3 DNA: TGTGCCATCAGTGAAGGCGGGAGAGGTCCTGGGGCCCAGTACTTC

clone size: .
V gene: TRBV7-9
D gene: TRBD2
J gene: TRBJ2-7
CDR3 protein: CATFLDSGSGYF
CDR3 DNA: TGTGCCACGTTCCTGGATAGCGGGAGTGGGTACTTC

clone size: few
V gene: TRBV7-9
D gene: .
J gene: TRBJ1-1
CDR3 protein: CASSIPRGGANTEAFF
CDR3 DNA: TGTGCCAGCAGCATCCCCCGGGGGGGCGCGAACACTGAAGCTTTCTTT

clone size: few
V gene: TRBV6-5
D gene: .
J gene: TRBJ2-3
CDR3 protein: CASSSTRTDTQYF
CDR3 DNA: TGTGCCAGCAGCTCCACTAGGACAGATACGCAGTATTTT

clone size: few
V gene: TRBV20-1
D gene: .
J gene: TRBJ2-5
CDR3 protein: CSAISRGQETQYF
CDR3 DNA: TGCAGTGCCATCTCCCGGGGCCAAGAGACCCAGTACTTC